This TCR beta chain was found in a study of T cell responses to AZD1222 COVID-19 vaccine. Here immunoSEQ multiplex PCR was the method, and the copy in TCRdb shows in-frame clones only, minus some. This table has approximately 140,000 clones, over 75% appearing once. Germline V gene lookup returns CDR1 SGHNT and CDR2 YENEEA. V dropped 4 bases and J dropped 10; count of bases not matched to a gene: 7. The CDR3 runs 15 residues. The chain joins TRBV11-3 to TRBJ2-1, with 13 bases aligning to TRBD2. The TCR was taken from an adult who received the AZD1222 COVID-19 vaccine. The sample here was peripheral blood, taken 28 days after the second AZD1222 dose. This chain's CDR3 is CASSSRTSGSGEQFF. The CDR3 DNA sequence: TGTGCCAGCAGCTCTCGGACTAGCGGGAGCGGGGAGCAGTTCTTC.